Each of the 14 T cell receptor beta chains below was sequenced from the same sample in a study of technical replicates of blood from several donors. The table came from immunoSEQ multiplex PCR; TCRdb's copy has only in-frame clones and leaves some out. The repertoire holds just over 70,000 clones, with about 94% as singletons. The specimen sequenced was T cells isolated from PBMCs. The source of these receptors is a human donor in good health.

The J gene is TRBJ1-2, the V gene TRBV7-2, with 10 nucleotides matching TRBD1. CDR3 length equals 16 residues. The V gene end was trimmed by 6 bases and the J gene end by 5 bases; junction bases not matched to a gene: 12. Per the germline V gene, CDR1 is SGHTA and CDR2 is FQGNSA. The CDR3 loop reads CASRNKGTGVLYGYTF. The CDR3 DNA reads as TGTGCCAGCAGAAACAAGGGGACAGGGGTATTGTATGGCTACACCTTC.

The chain carries TRBV19 and TRBJ2-4; 8 bases map to TRBD1. Germline V lookup: CDR1 LNHDA, CDR2 SQIVND (reference sequence). The CDR3 has 19 amino acids. V shed 1 base, J shed 8 bases, and the junction held 19 bases outside the gene matches. The CDR3 is CASSIARTYSRDRLYIQYF. CDR3 coding DNA: TGTGCCAGTAGTATAGCCCGTACCTATTCCCGGGACAGGTTATACATTCAGTACTTC.

CDR3 coding DNA: TGCGCCAGCAGCCAAGCAGCGGACCGCTCTGAAGCTTTCTTT. Protein: CASSQAADRSEAFF. The J gene is TRBJ1-1, the V gene TRBV4-3; unclear D gene. V was clipped by 1 base and J by 6 bases, with 12 bases between them. In germline, CDR1 is LGHNA, CDR2 YSLEER. The CDR3 is made up of 14 amino acids.

This chain connects TRBV29-1 to TRBJ1-2; weak D call: TRBD1 (6 bases). The CDR3 has 12 amino acids. The ends were cut back, 7 bases at V and 7 bases at J, with 16 bases in the middle. CDR1 and CDR2 from the germline V gene are SQVTM and ANQGSEA. The CDR3 is CSGRGVDGGYTF. In nucleotides, the CDR3 is TGCAGCGGCAGGGGAGTTGATGGTGGCTACACCTTC. The whole variable domain, remainder taken from reference TRBV29-1 and TRBJ1-2, is SAVISQKPSRDICQRGTSLTIQCQVDSQVTMMFWYRQQPGQSLTLIATANQGSEATYESGFVIDKFPISRPNLTFSTLTVSNMSPEDSSIYLCSGRGVDGGYTFGSGTRLTVV.

This clone was recorded once. V usage is TRBV9 and J usage is TRBJ2-7, with D possibly matching TRBD1 (6 bases). The V gene's germline CDR1 is SGDLS and CDR2 YYNGEE. The CDR3 is made up of 14 amino acids. Trimming took off 0 bases at V and 1 base at J, with 8 bases between the two ends. Here the CDR3 DNA reads TGTGCCAGCAGCGTAGGACAGGAATCCTACGAGCAGTACTTC. Protein product: CASSVGQESYEQYF.

The chain links TRBV4-3 to TRBJ1-5; 8 bases agree with TRBD1. J lost 0 bases, V lost 0 bases, and 4 bases had no gene match. The CDR3 consists of 17 residues. Germline V CDR1 and CDR2: LGHNA, YSLEER. The CDR3 region is CASSQEGGTGSNQPQHF. In DNA form, the CDR3 reads TGCGCCAGCAGCCAAGAAGGAGGGACAGGTAGCAATCAGCCCCAGCATTTT.

The CDR3 coding sequence is TGTGCCAGTAGTATGGACGGGGAAGGAAACACCATATATTTT. Residues: CASSMDGEGNTIYF. The V and J genes are TRBV19 and TRBJ1-3, with unresolved D. V was clipped by 3 bases and J by 4 bases, with 10 bases between them. The germline gives CDR1 LNHDA, CDR2 SQIVND (reference sequence). The CDR3 has 14 residues.

The chain recombines TRBV9 with TRBJ2-2; 7 bases agree with TRBD2. The CDR3 has 13 residues. Germline CDR1 is SGDLS and CDR2 is YYNGEE. After removal of 4 bases from V and 6 bases from J, the junction contained 3 bases not matched to a gene. CDR3 bases: TGTGCCAGCAGCCTGCGGGAGTCCGGGGAGCTGTTTTTT. Translating it yields CASSLRESGELFF.

DNA of the CDR3: TGCGCCAGCAGCCAAGCCGGGACTAGGAAAGAGACCCAGTACTTC. Protein product: CASSQAGTRKETQYF. The chain has TRBV4-1 and TRBJ2-5; 8 positions agree with TRBD2. The CDR3 sequence is 15 residues long. Germline V gives CDR1 MGHRA, CDR2 YSYEKL. V shed 1 base and J 3 bases; nucleotides not matched to a gene: 4.

V gene TRBV11-3 combines with J gene TRBJ2-2, with D perhaps matching TRBD2 (5 bases). V lost 4 bases and J 6 bases, leaving 12 bases between the germline ends. The CDR3 length is 14 residues. Germline V gene sequence: CDR1 SGHNT, CDR2 YENEEA. CDR3 sequence: CASSSGLESGELFF. In nucleotides, the CDR3 is TGTGCCAGCAGCTCCGGACTTGAATCCGGGGAGCTGTTTTTT.

V is TRBV4-1 and J is TRBJ1-5; 9 nucleotides align to TRBD1. Germline V gene data show CDR1 as MGHRA and CDR2 as YSYEKL. The length of the CDR3 is 17 residues. V shed 3 bases, J shed 7 bases, and the junction held 13 bases outside the gene matches. The DNA of the CDR3 is TGCGCCAGCAGCCACACAAGTGCCGGGACAGGGATGCAGCCCCAGCATTTT. It yields the protein CASSHTSAGTGMQPQHF.

This chain links TRBV19 with TRBJ1-3; 8 nucleotides agree with TRBD1. The V segment lost 1 base and the J segment 4 bases; nucleotides outside the gene matches: 6. CDR3 length: 16 amino acids. Germline values: CDR1 LNHDA, CDR2 SQIVND (reference sequence). CDR3 DNA sequence: TGTGCCAGTAGTATAGTCCTCGGACAGGGCGGAAACACCATATATTTT. This gives the protein CASSIVLGQGGNTIYF.

The chain links TRBV19 to TRBJ2-2, with 7 nucleotides matching TRBD2. Per the germline V gene, CDR1 is LNHDA and CDR2 is SQIVND (reference sequence). The CDR3 loop spans 15 amino acids. J gave up 4 bases and V 3 bases, and 5 bases lay outside the gene matches. The CDR3, as DNA: TGTGCCAGTAGTATTACGGGAGGTGGCACCGGGGAGCTGTTTTTT. This codes for CASSITGGGTGELFF.

The chain carries TRBV7-2 and TRBJ1-2; TRBD1 aligns across 9 bases. CDR1 is SGHTA, CDR2 FQGNSA, per germline. CDR3 length: 15 amino acids. The V gene end was trimmed by 5 bases and the J gene end by 4 bases; junction bases not matched to a gene: 8. The CDR3 coding sequence is TGTGCCAGCAGCCTGAGGACAGGGGAGGGCTATGGCTACACCTTC. It is translated as CASSLRTGEGYGYTF.